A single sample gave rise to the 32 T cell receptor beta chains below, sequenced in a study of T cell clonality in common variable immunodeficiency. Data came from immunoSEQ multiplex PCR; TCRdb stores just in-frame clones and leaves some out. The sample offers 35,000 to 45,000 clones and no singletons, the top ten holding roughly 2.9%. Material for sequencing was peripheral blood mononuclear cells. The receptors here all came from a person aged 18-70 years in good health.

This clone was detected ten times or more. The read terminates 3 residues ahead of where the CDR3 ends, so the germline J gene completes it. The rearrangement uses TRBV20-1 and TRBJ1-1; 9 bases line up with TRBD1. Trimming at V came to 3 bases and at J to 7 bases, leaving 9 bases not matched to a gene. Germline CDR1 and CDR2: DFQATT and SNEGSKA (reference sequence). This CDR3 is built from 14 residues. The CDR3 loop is CSASRTGVIVEAFF. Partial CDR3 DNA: TGCAGTGCTAGTAGGACAGGGGTAATTGTTGAA.

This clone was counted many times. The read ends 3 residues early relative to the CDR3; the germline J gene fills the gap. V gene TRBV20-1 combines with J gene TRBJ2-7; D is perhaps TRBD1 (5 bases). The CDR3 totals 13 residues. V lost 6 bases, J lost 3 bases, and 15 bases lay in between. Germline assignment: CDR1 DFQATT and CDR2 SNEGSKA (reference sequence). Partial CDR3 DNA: TGCAGTGCCCGAGGACACCTAGTCTACGAG. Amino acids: CSARGHLVYE. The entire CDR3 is CSARGHLVYEQYF.

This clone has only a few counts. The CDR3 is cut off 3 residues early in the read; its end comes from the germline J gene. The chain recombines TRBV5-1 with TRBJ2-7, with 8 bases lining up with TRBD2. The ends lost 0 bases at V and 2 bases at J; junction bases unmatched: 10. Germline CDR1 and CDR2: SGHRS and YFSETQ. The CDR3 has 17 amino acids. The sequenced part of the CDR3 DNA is TGCGCCAGCAGCTTGGCCGCCGCGGGAGCGGGAGCCTACGAG. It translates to CASSLAAAGAGAYE. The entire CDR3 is CASSLAAAGAGAYEQYF. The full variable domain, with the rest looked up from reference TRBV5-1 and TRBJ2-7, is KAGVTQTPRYLIKTRGQQVTLSCSPISGHRSVSWYQQTPGQGLQFLFEYFSETQRNKGNFPGRFSGRQFSNSRSEMNVSTLELGDSALYLCASSLAAAGAGAYEQYFGPGTRLTVT.

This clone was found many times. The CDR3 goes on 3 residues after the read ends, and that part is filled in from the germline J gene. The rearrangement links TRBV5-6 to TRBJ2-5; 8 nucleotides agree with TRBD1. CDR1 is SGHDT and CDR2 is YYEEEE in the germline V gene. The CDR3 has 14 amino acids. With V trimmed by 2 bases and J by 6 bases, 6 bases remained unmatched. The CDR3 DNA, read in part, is TGTGCCAGCAGCTTTGGACAGGGCTCGAAGACC. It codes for CASSFGQGSKT. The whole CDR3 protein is CASSFGQGSKTQYF.

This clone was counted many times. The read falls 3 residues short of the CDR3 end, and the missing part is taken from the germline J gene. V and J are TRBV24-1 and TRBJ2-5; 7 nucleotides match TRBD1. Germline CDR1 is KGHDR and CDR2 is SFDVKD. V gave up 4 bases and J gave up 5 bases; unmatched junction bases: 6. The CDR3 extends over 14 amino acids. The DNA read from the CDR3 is TGTGCCACCAGTGACCCCACAGGGGACGAGACC. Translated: CATSDPTGDET. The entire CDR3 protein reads CATSDPTGDETQYF.

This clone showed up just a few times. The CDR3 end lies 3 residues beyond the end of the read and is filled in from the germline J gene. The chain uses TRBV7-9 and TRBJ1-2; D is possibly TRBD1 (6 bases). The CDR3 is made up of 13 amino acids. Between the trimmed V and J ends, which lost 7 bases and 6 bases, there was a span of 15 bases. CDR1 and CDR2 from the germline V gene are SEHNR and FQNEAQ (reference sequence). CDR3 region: CASTGQEGDGYTF. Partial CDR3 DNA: TGTGCCAGCACAGGGCAGGAGGGGGATGGC.

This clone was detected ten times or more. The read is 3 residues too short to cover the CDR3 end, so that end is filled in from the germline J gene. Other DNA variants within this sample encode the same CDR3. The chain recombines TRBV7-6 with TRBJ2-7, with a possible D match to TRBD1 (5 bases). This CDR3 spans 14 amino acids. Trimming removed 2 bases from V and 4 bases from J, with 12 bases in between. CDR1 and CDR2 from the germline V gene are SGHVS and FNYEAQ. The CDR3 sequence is CASSLFAGSYEQYF. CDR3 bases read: TGTGCCAGCAGCTTATTTGCAGGGTCTTACGAG.

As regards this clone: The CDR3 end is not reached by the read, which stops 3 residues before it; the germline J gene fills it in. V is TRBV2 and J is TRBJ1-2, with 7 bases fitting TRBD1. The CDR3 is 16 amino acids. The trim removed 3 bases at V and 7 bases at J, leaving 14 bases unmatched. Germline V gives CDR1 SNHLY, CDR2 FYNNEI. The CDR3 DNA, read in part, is TGTGCCAGCAGTGATCGGCTGACAGGGTCGGTGGGTGGC. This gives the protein CASSDRLTGSVGG. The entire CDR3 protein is CASSDRLTGSVGGYTF. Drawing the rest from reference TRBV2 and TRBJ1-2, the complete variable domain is EPEVTQTPSHQVTQMGQEVILRCVPISNHLYFYWYRQILGQKVEFLVSFYNNEISEKSEIFDDQFSVERPDGSNFTLKIRSTKLEDSAMYFCASSDRLTGSVGGYTFGSGTRLTVV.

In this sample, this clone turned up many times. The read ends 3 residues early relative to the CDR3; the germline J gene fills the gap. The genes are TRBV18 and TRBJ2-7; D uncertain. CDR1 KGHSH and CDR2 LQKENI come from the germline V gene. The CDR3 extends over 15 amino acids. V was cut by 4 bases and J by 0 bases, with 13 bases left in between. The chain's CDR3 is CASSQTVRPSYEQYF. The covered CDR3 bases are TGTGCCAGCTCACAAACGGTGCGTCCCTCCTACGAG. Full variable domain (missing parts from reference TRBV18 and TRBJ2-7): NAGVMQNPRHLVRRRGQEARLRCSPMKGHSHVYWYRQLPEEGLKFMVYLQKENIIDESGMPKERFSAEFPKEGPSILRIQQVVRGDSAAYFCASSQTVRPSYEQYFGPGTRLTVT.

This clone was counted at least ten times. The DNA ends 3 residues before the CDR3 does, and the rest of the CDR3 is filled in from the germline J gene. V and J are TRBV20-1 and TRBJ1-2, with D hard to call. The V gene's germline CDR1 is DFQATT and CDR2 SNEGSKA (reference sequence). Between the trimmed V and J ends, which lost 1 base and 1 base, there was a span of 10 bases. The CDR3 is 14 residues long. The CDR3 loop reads CSARGRRVNYGYTF. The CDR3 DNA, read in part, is TGCAGTGCTAGAGGAAGGAGGGTTAACTATGGC.

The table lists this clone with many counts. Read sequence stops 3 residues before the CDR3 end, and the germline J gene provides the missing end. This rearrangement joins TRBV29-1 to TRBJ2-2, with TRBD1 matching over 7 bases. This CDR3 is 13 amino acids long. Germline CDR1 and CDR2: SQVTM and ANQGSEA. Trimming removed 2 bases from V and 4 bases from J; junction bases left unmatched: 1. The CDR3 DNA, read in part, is TGCAGCGTTGAACGGACAGGCACCGGGGAG. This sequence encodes CSVERTGTGE. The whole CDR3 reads CSVERTGTGELFF.

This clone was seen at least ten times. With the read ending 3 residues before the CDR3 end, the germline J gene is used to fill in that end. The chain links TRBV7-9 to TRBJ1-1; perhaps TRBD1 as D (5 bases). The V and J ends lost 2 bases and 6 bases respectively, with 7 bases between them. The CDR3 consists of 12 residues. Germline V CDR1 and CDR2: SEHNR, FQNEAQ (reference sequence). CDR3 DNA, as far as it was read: TGTGCCAGCAGCTTAAGAGGGGCTGAA. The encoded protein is CASSLRGAE. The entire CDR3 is CASSLRGAEAFF. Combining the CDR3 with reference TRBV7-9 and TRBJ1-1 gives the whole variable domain DTGVSQNPRHKITKRGQNVTFRCDPISEHNRLYWYRQTLGQGPEFLTYFQNEAQLEKSRLLSDRFSAERPKGSFSTLEIQRTEQGDSAMYLCASSLRGAEAFFGQGTRLTVV.

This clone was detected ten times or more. The CDR3 sequence: CASRRDRNTEAFF. CDR3 DNA (partial): TGTGCCAGTAGGAGGGACAGAAACACTGAA. The chain couples TRBV19 to TRBJ1-1; 7 nucleotides agree with TRBD1. The CDR3 goes on 3 residues after the read ends, and that part is filled in from the germline J gene. Germline assignment: CDR1 LNHDA and CDR2 SQIVND (reference sequence). The V segment lost 6 bases and the J segment 2 bases; nucleotides outside the gene matches: 3. This CDR3 spans 13 amino acids.

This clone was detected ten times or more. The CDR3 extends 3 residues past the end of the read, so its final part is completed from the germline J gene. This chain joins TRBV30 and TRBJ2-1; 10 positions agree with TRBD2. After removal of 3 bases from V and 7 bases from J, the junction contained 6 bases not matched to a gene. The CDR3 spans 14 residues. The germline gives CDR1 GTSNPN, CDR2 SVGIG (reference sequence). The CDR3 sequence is CAWRSGGVGNEQFF. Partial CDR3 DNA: TGTGCCTGGAGAAGCGGGGGGGTAGGTAATGAG.

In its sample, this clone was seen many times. CDR3 residues: CATSEAGRNTGELFF. Partial CDR3 DNA: TGTGCCACCTCGGAGGCGGGTCGGAACACCGGGGAG. The rearrangement uses TRBV5-4 and TRBJ2-2, with D maybe TRBD2 (5 bases). The read halts 3 residues ahead of the CDR3 end, with the missing end drawn from the germline J gene. This CDR3 region has 15 residues. CDR1 is SGHNT and CDR2 is YYREEE in the germline V gene (reference sequence). V lost 9 bases to trimming and J lost 1 base, with 16 bases between them.

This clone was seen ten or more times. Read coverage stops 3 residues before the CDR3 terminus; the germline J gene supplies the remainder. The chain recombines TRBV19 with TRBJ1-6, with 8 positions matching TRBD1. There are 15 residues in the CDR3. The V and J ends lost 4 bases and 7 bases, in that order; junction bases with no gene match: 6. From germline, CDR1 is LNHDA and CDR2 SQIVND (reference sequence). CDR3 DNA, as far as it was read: TGTGCCAGTAGTACGACAGGGGTGGGCAATTCACCC. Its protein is CASSTTGVGNSP. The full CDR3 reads CASSTTGVGNSPLHF.

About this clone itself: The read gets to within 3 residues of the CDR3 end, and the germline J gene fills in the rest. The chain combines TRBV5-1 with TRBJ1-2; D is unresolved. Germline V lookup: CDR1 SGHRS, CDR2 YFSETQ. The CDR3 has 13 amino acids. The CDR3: CASSLDVTYDYTF. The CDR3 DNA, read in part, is TGCGCCAGCAGCTTGGACGTCACCTACGAC.

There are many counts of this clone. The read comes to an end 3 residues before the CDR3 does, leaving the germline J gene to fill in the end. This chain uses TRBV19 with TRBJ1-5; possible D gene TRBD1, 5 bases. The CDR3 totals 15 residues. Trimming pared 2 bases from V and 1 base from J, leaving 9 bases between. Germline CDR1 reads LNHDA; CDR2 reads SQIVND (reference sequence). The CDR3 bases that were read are TGTGCCAGTAGTATAAGACAGTTGAGCAATCAGCCC. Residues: CASSIRQLSNQP. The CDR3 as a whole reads CASSIRQLSNQPQHF.

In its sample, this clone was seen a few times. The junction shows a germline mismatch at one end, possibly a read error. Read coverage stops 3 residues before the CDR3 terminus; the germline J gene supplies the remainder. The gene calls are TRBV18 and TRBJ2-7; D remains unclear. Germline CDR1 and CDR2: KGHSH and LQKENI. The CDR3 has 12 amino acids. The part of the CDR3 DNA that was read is TGCGCCAGCTCACCCTCCTCCTACGAG. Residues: CASSPSSYE. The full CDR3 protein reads CASSPSSYEQYF. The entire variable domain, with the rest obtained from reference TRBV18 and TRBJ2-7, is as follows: NAGVMQNPRHLVRRRGQEARLRCSPMKGHSHVYWYRQLPEEGLKFMVYLQKENIIDESGMPKERFSAEFPKEGPSILRIQQVVRGDSAAYFCASSPSSYEQYFGPGTRLTVT.

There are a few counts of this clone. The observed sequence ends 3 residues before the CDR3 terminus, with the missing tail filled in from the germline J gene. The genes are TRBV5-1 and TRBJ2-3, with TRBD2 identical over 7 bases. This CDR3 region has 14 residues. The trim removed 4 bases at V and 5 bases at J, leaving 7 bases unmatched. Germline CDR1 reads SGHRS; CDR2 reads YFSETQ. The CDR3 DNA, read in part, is TGCGCCAGCAGCGCGGGGGAAATCGGAGATACG. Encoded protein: CASSAGEIGDT. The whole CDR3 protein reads CASSAGEIGDTQYF.

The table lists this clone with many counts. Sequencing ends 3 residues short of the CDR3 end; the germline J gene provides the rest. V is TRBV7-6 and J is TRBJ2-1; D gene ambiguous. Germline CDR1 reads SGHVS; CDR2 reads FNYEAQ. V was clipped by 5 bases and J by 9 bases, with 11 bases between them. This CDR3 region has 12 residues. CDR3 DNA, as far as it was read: TGTGCCAGCAGCCCGGGTGAGGTTGAG. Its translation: CASSPGEVE. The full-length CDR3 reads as CASSPGEVEQFF.

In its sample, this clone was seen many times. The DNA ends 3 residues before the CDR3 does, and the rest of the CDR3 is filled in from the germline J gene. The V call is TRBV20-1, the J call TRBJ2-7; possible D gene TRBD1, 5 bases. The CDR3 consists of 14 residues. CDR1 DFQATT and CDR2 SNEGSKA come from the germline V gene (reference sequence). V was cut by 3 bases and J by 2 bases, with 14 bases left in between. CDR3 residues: CSARIGRAPYEQYF. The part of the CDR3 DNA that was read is TGCAGTGCTAGGATTGGCAGGGCCCCCTACGAG.

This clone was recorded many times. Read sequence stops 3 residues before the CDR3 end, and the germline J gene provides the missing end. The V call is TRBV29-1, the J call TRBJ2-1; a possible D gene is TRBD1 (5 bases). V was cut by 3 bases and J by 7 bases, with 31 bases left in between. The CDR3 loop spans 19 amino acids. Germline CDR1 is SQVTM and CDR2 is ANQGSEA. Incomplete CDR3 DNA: TGCAGCGTTGAGATCTTTTCCCGAGTCACCCAGGGAATGTGGAATGAG. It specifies CSVEIFSRVTQGMWNE. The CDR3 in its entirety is CSVEIFSRVTQGMWNEQFF.

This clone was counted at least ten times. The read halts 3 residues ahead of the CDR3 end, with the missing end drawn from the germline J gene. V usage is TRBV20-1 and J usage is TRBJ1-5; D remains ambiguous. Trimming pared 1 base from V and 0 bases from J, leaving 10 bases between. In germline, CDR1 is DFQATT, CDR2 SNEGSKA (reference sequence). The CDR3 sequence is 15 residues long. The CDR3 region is CSARGSGNSNQPQHF. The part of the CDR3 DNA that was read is TGCAGTGCTAGAGGGTCAGGTAATAGCAATCAGCCC.

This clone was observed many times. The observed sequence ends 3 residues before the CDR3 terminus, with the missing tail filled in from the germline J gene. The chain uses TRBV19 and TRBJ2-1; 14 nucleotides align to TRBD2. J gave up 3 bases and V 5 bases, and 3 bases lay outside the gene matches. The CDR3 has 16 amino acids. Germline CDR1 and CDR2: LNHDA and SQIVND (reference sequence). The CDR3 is CASSPGLAGGYNEQFF. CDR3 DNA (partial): TGTGCCAGTAGTCCCGGACTAGCGGGGGGCTACAATGAG.

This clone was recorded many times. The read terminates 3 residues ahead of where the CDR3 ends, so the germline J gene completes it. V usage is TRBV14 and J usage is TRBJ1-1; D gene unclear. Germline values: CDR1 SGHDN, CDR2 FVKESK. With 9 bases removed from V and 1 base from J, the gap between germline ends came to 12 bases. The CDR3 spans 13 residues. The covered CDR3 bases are TGTGCCAGGAGGCGACACTCGAACACTGAA. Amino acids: CARRRHSNTE. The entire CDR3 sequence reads CARRRHSNTEAFF.

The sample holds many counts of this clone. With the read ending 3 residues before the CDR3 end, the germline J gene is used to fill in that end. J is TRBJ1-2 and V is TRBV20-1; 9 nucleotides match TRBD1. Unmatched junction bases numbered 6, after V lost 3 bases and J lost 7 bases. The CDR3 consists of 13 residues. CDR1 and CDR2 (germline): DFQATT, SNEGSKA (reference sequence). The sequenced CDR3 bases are TGCAGTGCTAGTGGGGACAGGGACTTTGGC. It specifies CSASGDRDFG. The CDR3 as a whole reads CSASGDRDFGYTF.

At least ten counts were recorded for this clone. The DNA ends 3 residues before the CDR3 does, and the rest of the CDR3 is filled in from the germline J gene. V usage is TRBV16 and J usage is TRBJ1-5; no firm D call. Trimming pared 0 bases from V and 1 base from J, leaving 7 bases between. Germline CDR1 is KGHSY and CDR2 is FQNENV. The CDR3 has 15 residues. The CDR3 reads CASSQSRVSNQPQHF. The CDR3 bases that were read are TGTGCCAGCAGCCAATCAAGGGTGAGCAATCAGCCC.

CDR3 bases read: TGCAGTGCTAGAGTTGCAGAAAGCGGCTACGAG. It is translated as CSARVAESGYE. The whole CDR3 protein is CSARVAESGYEQYF. V is TRBV20-1 and J is TRBJ2-7; the D gene is possibly TRBD2 (5 bases). Sequencing ends 3 residues short of the CDR3 end; the germline J gene provides the rest. Trimming cost V 1 base and J 3 bases, with 13 bases left between them. This CDR3 has 14 residues. In germline, CDR1 is DFQATT, CDR2 SNEGSKA (reference sequence).

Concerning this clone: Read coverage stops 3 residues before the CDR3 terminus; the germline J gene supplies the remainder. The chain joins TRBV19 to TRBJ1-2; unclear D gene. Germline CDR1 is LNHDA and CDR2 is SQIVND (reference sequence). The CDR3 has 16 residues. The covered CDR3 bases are TGTGCCACCACTAGGGCTCTCCGGGGAGGCCCCTACGAC. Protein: CATTRALRGGPYD. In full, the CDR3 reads CATTRALRGGPYDYTF.

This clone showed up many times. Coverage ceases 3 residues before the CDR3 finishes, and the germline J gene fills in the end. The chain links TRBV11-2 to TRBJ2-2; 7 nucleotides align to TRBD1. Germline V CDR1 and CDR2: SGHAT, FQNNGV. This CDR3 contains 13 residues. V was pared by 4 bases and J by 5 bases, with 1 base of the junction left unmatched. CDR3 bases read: TGTGCCAGCAGCTCCAGGGGGACCGGGGAG. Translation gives CASSSRGTGE. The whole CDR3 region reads CASSSRGTGELFF. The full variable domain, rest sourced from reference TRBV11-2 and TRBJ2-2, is EAGVAQSPRYKIIEKRQSVAFWCNPISGHATLYWYQQILGQGPKLLIQFQNNGVVDDSQLPKDRFSAERLKGVDSTLKIQPAKLEDSAVYLCASSSRGTGELFFGEGSRLTVL.

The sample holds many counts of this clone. The part of the CDR3 DNA that was read is TGTGCCAGCAGCTTAGTAGGATCTAGGGGCACTGAA. Its translation: CASSLVGSRGTE. From start to end, the CDR3 is CASSLVGSRGTEAFF. V gene TRBV7-8 combines with J gene TRBJ1-1, with a weak D call TRBD1 (5 bases). The missing CDR3 end, 3 residues past where the read stops, is filled in from the germline J gene. From germline, CDR1 is SGHVS and CDR2 FQNEAQ. Deletions cut 1 base from V and 4 bases from J, with 13 bases between. The CDR3 consists of 15 residues.